These 17 T cell receptor beta chains were sequenced from one sample in a study of identical twins. TCRdb analysed the 5' RACE reads with MiXCR anew, one entry per CDR3 protein. The data contain about 390,000 distinct CDR3 sequences, around 9.7% of them seen just once; the ten biggest clones take up more than 8%. Sample: naive T cells sorted from blood. These receptors originate from a woman between 50 and 59 years old in good health.

This clonotype was observed at least ten times. The chain combines TRBV5-1 with TRBJ2-5; 10 positions match TRBD2. V lost 3 bases, J lost 5 bases, and 10 bases stayed unmatched. The CDR3 spans 16 residues. The germline CDR1 and CDR2 sequences are SGHRS and YFSETQ. CDR3 DNA: TGCGCCAGCAGCTGGAAACAAGCGGGAGGGCCGGAGACCCAGTACTTC. It encodes CASSWKQAGGPETQYF.

The sample holds many counts of this clonotype. The chain couples TRBV20-1 to TRBJ2-7; 11 bases are a match to TRBD2. This CDR3 is 14 amino acids long. J was trimmed by 9 bases and V by 6 bases; bases with no gene match: 13. Germline V gene data show CDR1 as DFQATT and CDR2 as SNEGSKA (reference sequence). The CDR3 DNA sequence: TGCAGTGCCTCCTCCGGGACTAGCGGAGGCCGGCAGTACGTC. The encoded protein is CSASSGTSGGRQYV.

This rearrangement joins TRBV11-2 to TRBJ2-3, with TRBD2 identical over 8 bases. V lost 2 bases and J lost 0; bases outside the gene matches: 10. The CDR3 has 18 residues. Germline V lookup: CDR1 SGHAT, CDR2 FQNNGV. CDR3 sequence reads: CASSLLIASGPSTDTQYF. CDR3 sequence (DNA): TGTGCCAGCAGCTTATTAATAGCTAGCGGGCCTAGCACAGATACGCAGTATTTT.

This clonotype occurred a few times. The chain joins TRBV12-3 or TRBV12-4 to TRBJ1-2, with 10 bases aligning to TRBD1. The ends lost 2 bases at V and 6 bases at J; junction bases unmatched: 3. The CDR3 runs 14 residues. CDR3 in amino acids: CASSLTGTGDGYTF. In nucleotides, the CDR3 is TGTGCCAGCAGTTTAACCGGGACAGGGGATGGCTACACCTTC.

The table lists this clonotype with a few counts. V gene TRBV10-3 combines with J gene TRBJ2-1; D might be TRBD1 or TRBD2, each matching 6 bases. V gave up 6 bases and J gave up 2 bases, with 14 bases separating them. This CDR3 has 15 amino acids. Germline CDR1 reads ENHRY; CDR2 reads SYGVKD. CDR3 in DNA: TGTGCCATCAGGAGGGGGGACTCTCCCTACAATGAGCAGTTCTTC. This sequence encodes CAIRRGDSPYNEQFF.

A few counts support this clonotype. The chain employs TRBV7-9 and TRBJ2-7, with 8 bases matching TRBD2. In germline, CDR1 is SEHNR, CDR2 FQNEAQ (reference sequence). The J segment lost 7 bases and the V segment lost 4 bases, leaving 9 bases of the junction unmatched. The CDR3 consists of 14 residues. CDR3 DNA: TGTGCCAGCAGCTCCGGACTAGCTCCTCGGGAGCAGTACGTC. This gives the protein CASSSGLAPREQYV.

At least ten counts were recorded for this clonotype. V usage is TRBV4-1 and J usage is TRBJ2-1; D call uncertain. From germline, CDR1 is MGHRA and CDR2 YSYEKL. The CDR3 is made up of 16 amino acids. With 0 bases removed from V and 6 bases from J, the gap between germline ends came to 15 bases. The CDR3 DNA follows: TGCGCCAGCAGCCAAGAGGGCCCTAGTGGGATCAATGAGCAGTTCTTC. Its protein product is CASSQEGPSGINEQFF.

The genes are TRBV9 and TRBJ2-1; D is ambiguous. This CDR3 comprises 14 residues. V was trimmed by 0 bases and J by 0 bases, leaving 4 bases between them. Germline CDR1 reads SGDLS; CDR2 reads YYNGEE. The CDR3: CASSVADSYNEQFF. The CDR3 bases are TGTGCCAGCAGCGTAGCGGACTCCTACAATGAGCAGTTCTTC.

This clonotype was picked up a small number of times. The chain links TRBV7-9 to TRBJ2-3; 10 bases match TRBD2. In germline, CDR1 is SEHNR, CDR2 FQNEAQ (reference sequence). The trim removed 5 bases at V and 6 bases at J, leaving 11 bases unmatched. The CDR3 runs 16 residues. The DNA of the CDR3 is TGTGCCAGCAGCGGAAGTAGCCTAGCGGGAGTCGATACGCAGTATTTT. Its protein is CASSGSSLAGVDTQYF.

This clonotype was observed a few times. V and J are TRBV7-2 and TRBJ2-7; D is undetermined. The V end was cut by 5 bases, the J end by 2 bases, with 16 bases between. Germline V CDR1 and CDR2: SGHTA, FQGNSA. The CDR3 covers 15 residues. This CDR3 reads CASSLKLRVPYEQYF. CDR3 DNA: TGTGCCAGCAGCCTCAAGCTTCGGGTCCCCTACGAGCAGTACTTC. Complete variable domain (other parts from reference TRBV7-2 and TRBJ2-7): GAGVSQSPSNKVTEKGKDVELRCDPISGHTALYWYRQSLGQGLEFLIYFQGNSAPDKSGLPSDRFSAERTGGSVSTLTIQRTQQEDSAVYLCASSLKLRVPYEQYFGPGTRLTVT.

The chain joins TRBV29-1 to TRBJ2-2, with 7 bases that match TRBD1. The CDR3 runs to 13 residues. The germline gives CDR1 SQVTM, CDR2 ANQGSEA. V was clipped by 8 bases and J by 6 bases; unmatched bases: 9. This chain's CDR3 is CSFEGAAAGELFF. The CDR3 DNA sequence: TGCAGCTTCGAGGGGGCGGCGGCCGGGGAGCTGTTTTTT.

In its sample, this clonotype was seen a few times. This chain uses TRBV5-1 with TRBJ2-3; 11 positions agree with TRBD2. Trimming removed 2 bases from V and 0 bases from J; junction bases left unmatched: 8. The germline V gene has CDR1 SGHRS and CDR2 YFSETQ. The CDR3 contains 18 residues. The CDR3 here is CASSFTLAGGPSTDTQYF. The CDR3 bases are TGCGCCAGCAGCTTCACCTTAGCGGGAGGGCCAAGCACAGATACGCAGTATTTT. Full variable domain (remainder filled in from reference TRBV5-1 and TRBJ2-3): KAGVTQTPRYLIKTRGQQVTLSCSPISGHRSVSWYQQTPGQGLQFLFEYFSETQRNKGNFPGRFSGRQFSNSRSEMNVSTLELGDSALYLCASSFTLAGGPSTDTQYFGPGTRLTVL.

This clonotype was counted between two and nine times. The J gene is TRBJ2-4, the V gene TRBV20-1; D tentatively fits TRBD1 or TRBD2 (6 bases each). Germline V CDR1 and CDR2: DFQATT, SNEGSKA (reference sequence). V gave up 6 bases and J gave up 3 bases, with 12 bases separating them. The CDR3 consists of 13 residues. CDR3 sequence: CSAAGGHKNIQYF. As DNA, the CDR3 is TGCAGTGCCGCCGGGGGACACAAAAACATTCAGTACTTC.

This clonotype was detected a few times. The V gene is TRBV5-1, the J gene TRBJ2-1, with TRBD2 matching 12 bases. Germline V gene sequence: CDR1 SGHRS, CDR2 YFSETQ. The CDR3 runs to 18 residues. With V trimmed by 3 bases and J by 6 bases, 13 bases remained unmatched. CDR3 sequence (DNA): TGCGCCAGCAGCTCGCGGTGGCAACTAGCGGGAGGAACCAATGAGCAGTTCTTC. Protein: CASSSRWQLAGGTNEQFF.

V is TRBV29-1 and J is TRBJ1-2; D is unresolved. Germline CDR1 SQVTM, CDR2 ANQGSEA. CDR3 length: 11 residues. The ends were cut back, 4 bases at V and 7 bases at J, with 10 bases in the middle. This CDR3 is CSVGQDVGYTF. In nucleotides, the CDR3 is TGCAGCGTTGGGCAGGACGTTGGCTACACCTTC.

V usage is TRBV5-1 and J usage is TRBJ1-1; D is possibly TRBD1 (5 bases). Germline values: CDR1 SGHRS, CDR2 YFSETQ. The CDR3 sequence is 15 residues long. V shed 5 bases and J shed 2 bases, with 16 bases lying between them. The CDR3 loop is CASRTGGAGNTEAFF. The CDR3 DNA is TGCGCCAGCAGGACCGGAGGGGCGGGAAACACTGAAGCTTTCTTT.

This clonotype showed up many times. The gene calls are TRBV20-1 and TRBJ2-5, with TRBD1 as a possible D gene (5 bases). Trimming removed 1 base from V and 4 bases from J, with 10 bases in between. The germline V gene encodes CDR1 DFQATT and CDR2 SNEGSKA (reference sequence). The CDR3 is made up of 13 amino acids. CDR3 coding DNA: TGCAGTGCTAGAGCAGTGGGGCGAGAGACCCAGTACTTC. Protein: CSARAVGRETQYF.